This T cell receptor (beta chain) stems from a study of T cell responses to AZD1222 COVID-19 vaccine. TCRdb keeps only in-frame clones here, not all; method: immunoSEQ multiplex PCR. The data hold more than 110,000 clones, with 75% to 90% observed a single time. CDR3 length: 14 residues. Per germline, CDR1 MDHEN and CDR2 SYDVKM. Trimming at V came to 7 bases and at J to 3 bases, leaving 8 bases not matched to a gene. This sample comprised peripheral blood, obtained on day 0 of AZD1222 vaccination. The receptor comes from an adult in good health. The chain combines TRBV28 with TRBJ2-7; 8 bases agree with TRBD1. The CDR3 loop reads CASTAGQVGYEQYF. The CDR3 bases are TGTGCCAGCACCGCGGGACAGGTTGGCTACGAGCAGTACTTC.